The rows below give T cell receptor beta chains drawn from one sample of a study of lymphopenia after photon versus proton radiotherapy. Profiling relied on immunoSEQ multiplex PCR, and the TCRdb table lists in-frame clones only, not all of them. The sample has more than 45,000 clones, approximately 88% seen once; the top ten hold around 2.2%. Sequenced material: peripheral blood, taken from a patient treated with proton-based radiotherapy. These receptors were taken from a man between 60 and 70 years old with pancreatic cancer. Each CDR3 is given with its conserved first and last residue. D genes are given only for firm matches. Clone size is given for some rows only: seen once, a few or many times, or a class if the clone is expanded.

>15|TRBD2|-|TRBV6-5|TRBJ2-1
TGTGCCAGCACCCCCGGAACTAGCGGGAACAATGAGCAGTTCTTC
CASTPGTSGNNEQFF
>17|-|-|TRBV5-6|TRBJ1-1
TGTGCCAGCAGCTTGGGTGAGGTGGGGCGCTTCAACACTGAAGCTTTCTTT
CASSLGEVGRFNTEAFF
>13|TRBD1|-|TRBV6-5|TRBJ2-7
TGTGCCAGCAGCCGGGACAGGGGGTACGAGCAGTACTTC
CASSRDRGYEQYF
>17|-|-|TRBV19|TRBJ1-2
TGTGCCAGTCGACACCGGGGGTCCCGGGGCGGTAGCTATGGCTACACCTTC
CASRHRGSRGGSYGYTF
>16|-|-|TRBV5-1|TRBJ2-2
TGCGCCAGCAGCTTGGACAGGACAATCATCACCGGGGAGCTGTTTTTT
CASSLDRTIITGELFF
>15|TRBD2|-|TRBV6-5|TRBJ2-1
TGTGCCAGCACCCGACCGGGACGGGAGGCTTATGAGCAGTTCTTC
CASTRPGREAYEQFF
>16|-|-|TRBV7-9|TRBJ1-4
TGTGCCAGCAGCTTAAGTTTCAGGAGAACTAATGAAAAACTGTTTTTT
CASSLSFRRTNEKLFF
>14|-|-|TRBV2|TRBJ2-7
TGTGCCAGCATCCCCGGTGAGGTGGTCTACGAGCAGTACTTC
CASIPGEVVYEQYF
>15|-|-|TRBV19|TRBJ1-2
TGTGCCAGTACCCCCATGGGACGGTCTAACTATGGCTACACCTTC
CASTPMGRSNYGYTF
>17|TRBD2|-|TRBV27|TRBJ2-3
TGTGCCAGCAGTCCAAGCGGCGGGAGTACTGGCACAGATACGCAGTATTTT
CASSPSGGSTGTDTQYF
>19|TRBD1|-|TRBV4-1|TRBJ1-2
TGCGCCAGCAGCCAAGGCCAAGGACAGGACTTTTATCGAGGGTATGGCTACACCTTC
CASSQGQGQDFYRGYGYTF
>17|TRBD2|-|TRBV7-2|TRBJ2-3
TGTGCCAGCAGCTTACGACTAGCGGAACACACCACAGATACGCAGTATTTT
CASSLRLAEHTTDTQYF
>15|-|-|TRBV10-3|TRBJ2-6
TGTGCCACCAGGGCCAGCCTCTCTGGGGCCAACGTCCTGACTTTC
CATRASLSGANVLTF
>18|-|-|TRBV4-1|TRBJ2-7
TGCGCCAGCAGCCAATTATATCCCCCAGGGCCCGTAATATACGAGCAGTACTTC
CASSQLYPPGPVIYEQYF
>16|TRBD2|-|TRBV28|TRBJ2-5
TGTGCCAGCAGTGGGACTAGCGGGAATCCGAAAGAGACCCAGTACTTC
CASSGTSGNPKETQYF
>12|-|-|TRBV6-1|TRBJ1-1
TGTGCCAGCAGTGACCTAGGCGGTGAAGCTTTCTTT
CASSDLGGEAFF
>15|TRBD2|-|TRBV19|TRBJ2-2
TGTGCCAGTAGTTCTCCAGCGGGAGTAACCGGGGAGCTGTTTTTT
CASSSPAGVTGELFF
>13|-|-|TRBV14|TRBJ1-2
TGTGCCAGCAGCCAAGACTACTCCTATGGCTACACCTTC
CASSQDYSYGYTF
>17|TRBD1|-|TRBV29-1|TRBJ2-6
TGCAGCGTTGGGGGGACAGGGGGCCTCTCTGGGGCCAACGTCCTGACTTTC
CSVGGTGGLSGANVLTF
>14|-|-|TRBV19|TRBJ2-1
TGTGCCAGTAGTATAGATAGCTCCTACAATGAGCAGTTCTTC
CASSIDSSYNEQFF
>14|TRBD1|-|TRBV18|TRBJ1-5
TGTGCCAGCTCACCGACAGGGAATCGTCAGCCCCAGCATTTT
CASSPTGNRQPQHF
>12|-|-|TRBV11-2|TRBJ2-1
TGTGCCAGCAGCCAATACAATAATGAGCAGTTCTTC
CASSQYNNEQFF
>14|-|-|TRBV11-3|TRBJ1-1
TGTGCCAGCAGCCAGGGACCGTCGAACACTGAAGCTTTCTTT
CASSQGPSNTEAFF
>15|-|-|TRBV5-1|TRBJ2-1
TGCGCCAGCAGCTTGGCGGGTGGGACCTACAATGAGCAGTTCTTC
CASSLAGGTYNEQFF
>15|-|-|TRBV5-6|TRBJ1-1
TGTGCCAGCAGCTTGGGGCAGGGAGGGGCGACTGAAGCTTTCTTT
CASSLGQGGATEAFF
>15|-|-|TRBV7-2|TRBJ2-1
TGTGCCAGCAGCTTATTAGATCCCTCCTACAATGAGCAGTTCTTC
CASSLLDPSYNEQFF
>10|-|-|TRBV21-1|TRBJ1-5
TGTGCCAGCAGCAATTGGCCCCAGCATTTT
CASSNWPQHF
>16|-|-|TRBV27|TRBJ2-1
TGTGCCAGCAGTCCTCTAGCGCAGAGCTCCTACAATGAGCAGTTCTTC
CASSPLAQSSYNEQFF
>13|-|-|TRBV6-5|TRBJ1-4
TGTGCCAGCAGGAGGACAGTCTATGAAAAACTGTTTTTT
CASRRTVYEKLFF
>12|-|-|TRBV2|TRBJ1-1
TGTGCCAGCAGGGGGGGACCCCCTGAAGCTTTCTTT
CASRGGPPEAFF
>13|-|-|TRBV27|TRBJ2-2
TGTGCCAGCAGTTGGGGTCATACCGGGGAGCTGTTTTTT
CASSWGHTGELFF
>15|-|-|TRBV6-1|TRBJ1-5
TGTGCCAGCAGTGAAAAGGGGCGGGTAAGCCAGCCCCAGCATTTT
CASSEKGRVSQPQHF
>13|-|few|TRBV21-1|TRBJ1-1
TGTGCCAGCAGCATCTACAGGGGCACTGAAGCTTTCTTT
CASSIYRGTEAFF
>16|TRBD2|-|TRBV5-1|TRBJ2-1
TGCGCCAGCAGCCCCAGGACTAGCGGGAGCCCCAATGAGCAGTTCTTC
CASSPRTSGSPNEQFF
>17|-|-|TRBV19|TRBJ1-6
TGTGCCAGTAGCCCATCCGGGACGGACTCCTATAATTCACCCCTCCACTTT
CASSPSGTDSYNSPLHF
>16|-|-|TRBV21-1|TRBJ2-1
TGTGCCAGCAGCAAAGACGGGAGAGGGCGCTACAATGAGCAGTTCTTC
CASSKDGRGRYNEQFF
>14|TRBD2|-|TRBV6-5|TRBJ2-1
TGTGCCAGCAGCAGGACTAGCGGTTACAATGAGCAGTTCTTC
CASSRTSGYNEQFF
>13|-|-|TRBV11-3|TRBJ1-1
TGTGCCAGCAGCTCGGGGCCTGGCGCTGAAGCTTTCTTT
CASSSGPGAEAFF
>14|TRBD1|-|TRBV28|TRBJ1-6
TGTGCCAGCAGTTTGCTCGGACAGGAATCCCCCCTCCACTTT
CASSLLGQESPLHF
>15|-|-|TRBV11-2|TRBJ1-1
TGTGCCAGCAGCTTAGATGTGTCAGGGTTGAGTGAAGCTTTCTTT
CASSLDVSGLSEAFF
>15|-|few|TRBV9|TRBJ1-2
TGTGCCAGCAGCCCGGCCGTTGGGGGACACTATGGCTACACCTTC
CASSPAVGGHYGYTF
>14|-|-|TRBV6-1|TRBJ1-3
TGTGCCAGCAGTGGGAAGGCAGAGGGAAACACCATATATTTT
CASSGKAEGNTIYF